The clone carrying this T cell receptor beta chain is a singleton in its sample. Its antigen is as yet unknown. This sample stems from a study of shared clonotypes between healthy human individuals. Study-wide results and caveats: Naive CD4 clonotypes were shared across several donors at about 5.3%.

There are 15 residues in the CDR3. Trimming left V 0 bases short and J 4 bases short, with 13 bases between. In germline, CDR1 is MNHEY, CDR2 SVGAGI. Here immunoSEQ multiplex PCR was the method, and the copy in TCRdb shows in-frame clones only, minus some. The table records a few million clones, 90% to 95% of them present only once. Donors included only healthy HIV-negative adults lacking recent acute infections or vaccinations. This chain connects TRBV6-5 to TRBJ2-7, with D tentatively TRBD1 or TRBD2 (5 bases each). This TCR came from a man between 18 and 29 years old in good health. Some clones in this sample may be carry-over from other donors' samples. Source material: naive CD4+ T cells from PBMCs. The subset is: CD45RA+ positively selected. CDR3 residues: CASSYSGTVRYEQYF. The CDR3 DNA reads TGTGCCAGCAGTTACTCGGGGACCGTACGGTACGAGCAGTACTTC.